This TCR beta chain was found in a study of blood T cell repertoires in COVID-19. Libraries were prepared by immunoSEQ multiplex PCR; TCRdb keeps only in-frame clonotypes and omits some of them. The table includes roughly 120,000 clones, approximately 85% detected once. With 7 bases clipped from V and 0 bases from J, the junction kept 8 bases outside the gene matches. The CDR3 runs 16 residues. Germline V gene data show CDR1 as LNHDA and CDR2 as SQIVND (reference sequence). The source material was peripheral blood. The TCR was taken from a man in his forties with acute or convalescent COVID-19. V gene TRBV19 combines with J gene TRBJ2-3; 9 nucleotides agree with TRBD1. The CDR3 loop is CASTERGTGSTDTQYF. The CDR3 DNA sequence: TGTGCCAGTACCGAACGGGGGACAGGGAGCACAGATACGCAGTATTTT.